This record covers a single T cell receptor (beta chain). Its specificity is not known. Vbeta (60) and Jbeta (13) primers were used in the PCR. Sequencing used immunoSEQ multiplex PCR; TCRdb keeps in-frame clones, though not all of them. The data hold some 110,000 clones, with over 70% observed a single time. The CDR3 is 14 amino acids. V lost 7 bases to trimming and J lost 4 bases; unmatched junction nucleotides: 6. Per the germline V gene, CDR1 is SNHLY and CDR2 is FYNNEI. This sample was included in a study of cytomegalovirus exposure and HLA in healthy donors. Notes on the study in general: The CMV antigen specificity of a few CMV-associated chains was confirmed through in vitro analysis.

V gene TRBV2 combines with J gene TRBJ2-5; 10 bases match TRBD2. Sequenced: PBMCs. The TCR comes from a man aged 35-49 years in good health and CMV-seronegative. The CDR3 is CASTPGLAPETQYF. Written as DNA, the CDR3 is TGTGCCAGCACTCCGGGACTAGCGCCAGAGACCCAGTACTTC.